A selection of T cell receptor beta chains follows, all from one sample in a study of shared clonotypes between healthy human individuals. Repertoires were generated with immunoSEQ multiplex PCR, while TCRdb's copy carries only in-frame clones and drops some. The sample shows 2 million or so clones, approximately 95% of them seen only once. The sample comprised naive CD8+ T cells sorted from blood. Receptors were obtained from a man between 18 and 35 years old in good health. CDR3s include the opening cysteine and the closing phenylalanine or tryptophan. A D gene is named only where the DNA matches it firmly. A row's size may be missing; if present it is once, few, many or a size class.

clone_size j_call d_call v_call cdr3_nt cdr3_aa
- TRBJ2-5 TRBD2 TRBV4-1 TGCGCCAGCAGCCAAGTTCGGGGGGTGGAGCAAGAGACCCAGTACTTC CASSQVRGVEQETQYF
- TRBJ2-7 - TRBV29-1 TGCAGCGTTGAAATAGAGAGCAGCTACGAGCAGTACTTC CSVEIESSYEQYF
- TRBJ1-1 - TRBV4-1 TGCGCCAGCAGCCAAAACCCTGGGACATCGAACACTGAAGCTTTCTTT CASSQNPGTSNTEAFF
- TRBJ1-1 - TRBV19 TGTGCCAGTAGTCTTGGCCCCCTGAACACTGAAGCTTTCTTT CASSLGPLNTEAFF
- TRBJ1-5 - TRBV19 TGTGCCAGTAGTATAGACAGGGAGGGACCGCGGGCCCAGCATTTT CASSIDREGPRAQHF
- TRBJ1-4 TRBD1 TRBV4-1 TGCGCCAGCAGCCAAGGGGACAGCAGCCGTGAAAAACTGTTTTTT CASSQGDSSREKLFF
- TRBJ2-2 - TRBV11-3 TGTGCCAGCAGCGCCAGGGACGACACCGGGGAGCTGTTTTTT CASSARDDTGELFF
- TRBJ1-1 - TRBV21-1 TGTGCCAGCAGCAAAAGTCCAGGGAGAACTGAAGCTTTCTTT CASSKSPGRTEAFF
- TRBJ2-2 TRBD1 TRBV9 TGTGCCAGCAGATCTACCGGGACAGGGAGCACCGGGGAGCTGTTTTTT CASRSTGTGSTGELFF
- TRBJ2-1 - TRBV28 TGTGCCAGCAGTTTGGAGGGGTTAGGACAGTTCTTC CASSLEGLGQFF
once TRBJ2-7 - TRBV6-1 TGTGCCAGCAGGGGGGATTTGAGACACTACGAGCAGTACTTC CASRGDLRHYEQYF
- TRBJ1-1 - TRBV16 TGTGCCAGCAGGCCCAGGGGGAACACTGAAGCTTTCTTT CASRPRGNTEAFF
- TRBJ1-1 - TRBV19 TGTGCCAGTAGTTTCGGCGACTTATCGAACACTGAAGCTTTCTTT CASSFGDLSNTEAFF
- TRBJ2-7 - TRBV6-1 TGTGCCAGCACTCAATACGGGGGCTTCTCCTACGAGCAGTACTTC CASTQYGGFSYEQYF
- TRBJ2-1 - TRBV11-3 TGTGCCAGCAGGGGGGGGCCGGGAGATGAGCAGTTCTTC CASRGGPGDEQFF
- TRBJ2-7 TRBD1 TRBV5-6 TGTGCCAGCACCACCTCGTGGGACAGGGGGGTCTACGAGCAGTACTTC CASTTSWDRGVYEQYF
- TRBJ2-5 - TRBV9 TGTGCCAGCAGCCGAGAGGGGACCCAGGGGAAAGAGACCCAGTACTTC CASSREGTQGKETQYF
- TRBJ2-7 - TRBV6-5 TGTGCCAGCAGCCCCGGAGGCGAGCAGTACTTC CASSPGGEQYF
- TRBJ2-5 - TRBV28 TGTGCCAGCAGTTTCAGGGTTTCTGGAGAGACCCAGTACTTC CASSFRVSGETQYF
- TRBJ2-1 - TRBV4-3 TGCGCCAGCAGCCAAGAGCAGTTATACAATGAGCAGTTCTTC CASSQEQLYNEQFF
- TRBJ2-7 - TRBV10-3 TGTGCCATCGGCCAGGGGCCCTACGAGCAGTACTTC CAIGQGPYEQYF
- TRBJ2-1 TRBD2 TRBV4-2 TGTGCCAGCAGCCAAGATCTGGCGGGGGGTGAGCAGTTCTTC CASSQDLAGGEQFF
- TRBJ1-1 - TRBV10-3 TGTGCCATCAATGACGGAGAAGGGGGCACTGAAGCTTTCTTT CAINDGEGGTEAFF
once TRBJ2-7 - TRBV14 TGTGCCAGCAGCCAGGCCTGGGGGGTCGACGAGCAGTACTTC CASSQAWGVDEQYF
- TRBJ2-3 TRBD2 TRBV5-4 TGTGCCAGCAGTGATGTAGCGGGAGTGTTAACAGATACGCAGTATTTT CASSDVAGVLTDTQYF
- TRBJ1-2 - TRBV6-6 TGTGCCAGCAGTTACTTTCCCCCAGATGGCTACACCTTC CASSYFPPDGYTF
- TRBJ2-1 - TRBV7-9 TGTGCCAGCAGCCTGACGGGGCCGGCGGAGAATGAGCAGTTCTTC CASSLTGPAENEQFF
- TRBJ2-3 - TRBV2 TGTGCCAGCAGAACCGGGTCCCTCGTCACAGATACGCAGTATTTT CASRTGSLVTDTQYF
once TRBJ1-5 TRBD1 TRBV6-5 TGTGCCAGCAGCCAGGGGGGATCTCAGCCCCAGCATTTT CASSQGGSQPQHF
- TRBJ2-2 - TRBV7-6 TGTGCCAGCAGCTTATGGGCAGGCGCGAACACCGGGGAGCTGTTTTTT CASSLWAGANTGELFF
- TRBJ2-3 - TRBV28 TGTGCCTCAAGCACAGATACGCAGTATTTT CASSTDTQYF
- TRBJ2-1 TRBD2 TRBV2 TGTGCCAGCAGCCGGACTAGCGGGACAATCCTGTTCTTC CASSRTSGTILFF
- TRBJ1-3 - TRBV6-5 TGTGCCAGCAGTTCGCAGGGAGACACCATATATTTT CASSSQGDTIYF
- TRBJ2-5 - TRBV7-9 TGTGCCAGCAGCTCACCCGGGACTTCTGAGACCCAGTACTTC CASSSPGTSETQYF
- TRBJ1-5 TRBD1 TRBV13 TGTGCCAGCAGCTTACGAGGGACAGGGGGTGTTAATCAGCCCCAGCATTTT CASSLRGTGGVNQPQHF
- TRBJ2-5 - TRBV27 TGTGCCAGCCGCCCTCGTCACGATAGCGGACAAGAGACCCAGTACTTC CASRPRHDSGQETQYF
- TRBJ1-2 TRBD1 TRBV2 TGTGCCAGCAGCCTGGGGACAGGGGCAGGCTACACCTTC CASSLGTGAGYTF
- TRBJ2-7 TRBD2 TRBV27 TGTGCCAGTGGACTAGCGGGGACCTCCTACGAGCAGTACTTC CASGLAGTSYEQYF
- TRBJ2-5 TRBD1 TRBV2 TGTGCCAGCAGGGGATTACACAGGGGGAAAGGAGAGACCCAGTACTTC CASRGLHRGKGETQYF
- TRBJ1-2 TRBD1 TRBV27 TGTGCCAGCAGTTCCTCAGGGGGCTATGGCTACACCTTC CASSSSGGYGYTF
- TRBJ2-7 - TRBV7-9 TGTGCCAGCAGCGACGGGACACCGACCATCTACGAGCAGTACTTC CASSDGTPTIYEQYF
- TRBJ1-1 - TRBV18 TGTGCCAGCTCACCACCACTGGAGAACACTGAAGCTTTCTTT CASSPPLENTEAFF
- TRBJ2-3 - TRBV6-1 TGTGCCAGCAGTGAAATGCCTCTCAGGGGGGACACAGATACGCAGTATTTT CASSEMPLRGDTDTQYF
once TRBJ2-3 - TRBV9 TGTGCCAGCAGCGTAGGAGAGGGGACGCTGAGCACAGATACGCAGTATTTT CASSVGEGTLSTDTQYF
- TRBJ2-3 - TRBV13 TGTGCCAGCAGCTCCCGGACCGAGACCTATACGCAGTATTTT CASSSRTETYTQYF
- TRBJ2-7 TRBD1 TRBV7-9 TGTGCCAGCAGCCCACGGACAGGGGAGCATTCCTACGAGCAGTACTTC CASSPRTGEHSYEQYF
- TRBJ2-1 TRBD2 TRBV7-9 TGTGCCAGCACCCCGGGACTAGCGGGAGCTTCCGAGCAGTTCTTC CASTPGLAGASEQFF
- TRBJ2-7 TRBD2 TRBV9 TGTGCCAGCAGCAAGGGACTAGCGTACGAGCAGTACTTC CASSKGLAYEQYF
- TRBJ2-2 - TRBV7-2 TGTGCCAGCAGCTTAGAGGGGCCTTTACCCGGGGAGCTGTTTTTT CASSLEGPLPGELFF
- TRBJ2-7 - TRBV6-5 TGTGCCAGCAGTTCCCCAGAGGCCTACGAGCAGTACTTC CASSSPEAYEQYF
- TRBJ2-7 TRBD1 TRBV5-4 TGTGCCAGCAGCCTAGGACAGGGTATATCCTACGAGCAGTACTTC CASSLGQGISYEQYF